The entry below gives a single T cell receptor beta chain sequence along with its context. The antigen is unknown. While unrecorded immune exposures were likely, the donors were nominally healthy when sampled. The record originates from a study of cytomegalovirus exposure and HLA in healthy donors. Study-wide results and limits: TCR beta V- and J-gene trimming was later associated with a missense DCLRE1C variant. Earlier findings revealed that most TCR beta V segments proved productive either about 87% or about 30% of the time. The authors assumed roughly uniform sequencing depth across donors for presence/absence analyses.

Germline CDR1 MGHRA, CDR2 YSYEKL. The CDR3 loop spans 16 amino acids. Germline trimming cut 1 base from V and 4 bases from J; bases unmatched to any gene: 7. Vbeta (60) and Jbeta (13) primers were used in the PCR. Using immunoSEQ multiplex PCR, the repertoire was profiled, and TCRdb retains in-frame clones only, with some absent. In the table there are 180,000 or so clones, roughly 80% of which are singletons. The chain has TRBV4-1 and TRBJ2-1; 7 bases align to TRBD2. The sequencing sample was made of PBMCs. The TCR originated in a girl aged 10 to 17 in good health and CMV-seropositive. CDR3 residues: CASSQGSSGPYNEQFF. CDR3 sequence (DNA): TGCGCCAGCAGCCAAGGGTCTAGCGGACCATACAATGAGCAGTTCTTC.